The clone carrying this T cell receptor (beta chain) came up many times. The target antigen is unknown. The sample comes from a study of breast tumors, draining lymph nodes, adjacent tissues. This CDR3 has 16 residues. Unmatched junction bases numbered 8, after V lost 2 bases and J lost 4 bases. The lymph nodes were axillary draining lymph nodes from breast cancer patients. TCRdb used MiXCR to reprocess the multiplex PCR reads, holding one entry per CDR3 protein. Among about 94,000 distinct CDR3 sequences listed, about 27% were seen once. Study-wide findings and caveats: Tumors had less TCR diversity than lymph nodes, more than nontumor tissue. Compared with basal-like, luminal-like tumors shared significantly more repertoire with nontumor tissue. The lymph node origin of tumor T cells was framed as consistent with a hypothesis, not demonstrated.

Sequenced material: axillary lymph node tissue. The rearrangement links TRBV12-3 or TRBV12-4 to TRBJ1-2; 9 positions match TRBD1. This sequence originates from a female donor with breast cancer. Some clones in this sample may be carry-over from other donors' samples. The CDR3 region is CASSLIPGQGSYGYTF. In nucleotides, the CDR3 is TGTGCCAGCAGTTTAATTCCGGGACAGGGTAGCTATGGCTACACCTTC.